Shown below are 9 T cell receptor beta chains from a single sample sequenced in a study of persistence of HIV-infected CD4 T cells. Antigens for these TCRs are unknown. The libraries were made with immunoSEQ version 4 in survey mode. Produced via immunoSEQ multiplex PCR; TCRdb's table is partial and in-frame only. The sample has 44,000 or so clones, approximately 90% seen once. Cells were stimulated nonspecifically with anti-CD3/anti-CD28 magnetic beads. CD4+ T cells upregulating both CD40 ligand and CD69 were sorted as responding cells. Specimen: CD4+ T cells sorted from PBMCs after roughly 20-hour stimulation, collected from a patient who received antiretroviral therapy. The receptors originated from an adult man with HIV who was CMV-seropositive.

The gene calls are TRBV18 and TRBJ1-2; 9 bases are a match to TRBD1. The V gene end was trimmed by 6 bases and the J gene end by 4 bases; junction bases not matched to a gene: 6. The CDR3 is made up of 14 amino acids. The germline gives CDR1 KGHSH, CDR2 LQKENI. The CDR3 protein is CASSQQGAVYGYTF. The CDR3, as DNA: TGTGCCAGCTCGCAACAGGGGGCTGTCTATGGCTACACCTTC.

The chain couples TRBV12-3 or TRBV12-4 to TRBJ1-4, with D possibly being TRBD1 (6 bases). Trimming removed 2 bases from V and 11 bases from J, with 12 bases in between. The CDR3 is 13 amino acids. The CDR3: CASSLQQGGKLFF. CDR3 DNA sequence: TGTGCCAGCAGTTTACAACAAGGGGGGAAACTGTTTTTT.

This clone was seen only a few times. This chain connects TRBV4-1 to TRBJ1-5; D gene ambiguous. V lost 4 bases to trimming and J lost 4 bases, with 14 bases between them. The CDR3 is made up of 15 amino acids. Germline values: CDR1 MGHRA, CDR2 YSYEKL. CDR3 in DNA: TGCGCCAGCAGCCCACCTGACCGACTAAATCAGCCCCAGCATTTT. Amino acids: CASSPPDRLNQPQHF.

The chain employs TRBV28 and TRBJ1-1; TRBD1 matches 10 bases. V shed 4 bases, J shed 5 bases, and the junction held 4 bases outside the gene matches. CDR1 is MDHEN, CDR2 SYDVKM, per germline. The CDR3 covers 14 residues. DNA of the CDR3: TGTGCCAGCAGTTCCCTGGACAGGGGGACTGAAGCTTTCTTT. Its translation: CASSSLDRGTEAFF.

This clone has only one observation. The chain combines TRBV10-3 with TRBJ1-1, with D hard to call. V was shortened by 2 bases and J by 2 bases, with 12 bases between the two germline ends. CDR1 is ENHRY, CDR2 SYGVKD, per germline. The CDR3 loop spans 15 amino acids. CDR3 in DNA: TGTGCCATCAGTGAGCAGTCGGCGGGTAACACTGAAGCTTTCTTT. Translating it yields CAISEQSAGNTEAFF.

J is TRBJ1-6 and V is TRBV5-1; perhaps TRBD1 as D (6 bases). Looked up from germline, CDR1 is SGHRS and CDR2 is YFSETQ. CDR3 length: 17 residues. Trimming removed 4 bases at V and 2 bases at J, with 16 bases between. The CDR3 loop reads CASSEGQLYPYNSPLHF. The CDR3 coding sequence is TGCGCCAGCAGCGAAGGACAGCTCTACCCCTATAATTCACCCCTCCACTTT.

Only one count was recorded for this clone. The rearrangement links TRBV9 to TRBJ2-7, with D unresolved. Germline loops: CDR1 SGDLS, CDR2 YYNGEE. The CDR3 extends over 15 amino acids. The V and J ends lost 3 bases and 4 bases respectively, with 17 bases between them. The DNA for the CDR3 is TGTGCCAGCAGCGCTAATCTGGGGTCAGGATACGAGCAGTACTTC. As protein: CASSANLGSGYEQYF. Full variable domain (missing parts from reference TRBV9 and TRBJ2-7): DSGVTQTPKHLITATGQRVTLRCSPRSGDLSVYWYQQSLDQGLQFLIQYYNGEERAKGNILERFSAQQFPDLHSELNLSSLELGDSALYFCASSANLGSGYEQYFGPGTRLTVT.

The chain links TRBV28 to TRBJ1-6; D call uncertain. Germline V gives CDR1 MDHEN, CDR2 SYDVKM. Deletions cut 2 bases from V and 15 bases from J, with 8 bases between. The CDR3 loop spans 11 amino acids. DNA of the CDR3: TGTGCCAGCAGTTTACAGGCCGTCCTCCACTTT. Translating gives CASSLQAVLHF.

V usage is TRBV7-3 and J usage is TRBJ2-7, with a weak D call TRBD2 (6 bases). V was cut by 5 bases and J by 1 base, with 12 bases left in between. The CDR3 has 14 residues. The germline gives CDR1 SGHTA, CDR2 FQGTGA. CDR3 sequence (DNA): TGTGCCAGCAGCCCCGCGGGACGGTCCTACGAGCAGTACTTC. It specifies CASSPAGRSYEQYF.